Listed below are T cell receptor beta chains from one sample, sequenced in a study of T-cell reconstitution after alpha-beta-depleted transplantation in children. TCRdb processed the PCR reads anew with MiXCR; each CDR3 protein has one entry. The table records 800,000 to 1,000,000 distinct CDR3 sequences, roughly 29% of them present only once. The material was PBMCs, mostly from graft donor cells, obtained 360 days after TCRalphabeta/CD19-depleted stem cell transplant. These receptors were obtained from a boy under two years old who had a stem cell transplant for SCID, so the T cells may come from the graft donor. The CDR3 runs from the conserved cysteine through the conserved F or W. D genes are given only for firm matches. The size entry is marked missing in some rows and otherwise reads once, few, many or a size class.

abundance: .
j_gene: TRBJ1-4
d_gene: TRBD1
v_gene: TRBV28
CDR3nt: TGTGCCAGCAGCCGGGGACAGAGGGCAACTAATGAAAAACTGTTTTTT
CDR3aa: CASSRGQRATNEKLFF

abundance: .
j_gene: TRBJ2-1
d_gene: TRBD1
v_gene: TRBV10-3
CDR3nt: TGTGCCATCAGTGAGGAGGGGGCGCACTACAATGAGCAGTTCTTC
CDR3aa: CAISEEGAHYNEQFF

abundance: few
j_gene: TRBJ2-7
d_gene: .
v_gene: TRBV20-1
CDR3nt: TGCAGTGCTAGAGAGGGGGGCTTGCGGTGGAGCGAGCAGTACTTC
CDR3aa: CSAREGGLRWSEQYF

abundance: .
j_gene: TRBJ2-3
d_gene: TRBD1
v_gene: TRBV20-1
CDR3nt: TGCAGTGGTTCAAGACCCGGACAGGGGGTAACAGATACGCAGTATTTT
CDR3aa: CSGSRPGQGVTDTQYF

abundance: many
j_gene: TRBJ2-5
d_gene: .
v_gene: TRBV29-1
CDR3nt: TGCAGCGTTGGATCCAACGGCGTGTACCAAGAGACCCAGTACTTC
CDR3aa: CSVGSNGVYQETQYF

abundance: .
j_gene: TRBJ2-7
d_gene: .
v_gene: TRBV10-3
CDR3nt: TGTGCCATCAGTGAGTCCGGGACTCGAAGCTCCTACGAGCAGTACTTC
CDR3aa: CAISESGTRSSYEQYF

abundance: few
j_gene: TRBJ2-7
d_gene: .
v_gene: TRBV12-3/TRBV12-4
CDR3nt: TGTGCCAGCAGTTTAGTCCCGGGAGGGGGCGGGTACGAGCAGTACTTC
CDR3aa: CASSLVPGGGGYEQYF

abundance: few
j_gene: TRBJ1-2
d_gene: TRBD1
v_gene: TRBV13
CDR3nt: TGTGCCAGCAGCAAACGACAGGGCAACTATGGCTACACCTTC
CDR3aa: CASSKRQGNYGYTF

abundance: .
j_gene: TRBJ1-1
d_gene: .
v_gene: TRBV5-1
CDR3nt: TGCGCCAGCAGCTTGACGGGGCCCCCCGACACTGAAGCTTTCTTT
CDR3aa: CASSLTGPPDTEAFF

abundance: few
j_gene: TRBJ2-3
d_gene: .
v_gene: TRBV29-1
CDR3nt: TGCAGCGTTGAAAGAGGGGTGGGCACAGATACGCAGTATTTT
CDR3aa: CSVERGVGTDTQYF

abundance: .
j_gene: TRBJ2-3
d_gene: TRBD1
v_gene: TRBV24-1
CDR3nt: TGTGCCACCAGTGACCCCTCGGACAGGGGCACAGATACGCAGTATTTT
CDR3aa: CATSDPSDRGTDTQYF

abundance: .
j_gene: TRBJ2-1
d_gene: .
v_gene: TRBV20-1
CDR3nt: TGCAGTGCCCTTTCCTTTAATGAGCAGTTCTTC
CDR3aa: CSALSFNEQFF

abundance: .
j_gene: TRBJ2-1
d_gene: .
v_gene: TRBV9
CDR3nt: TGTGCCAGCAGCGTAGGGGGCTGGGGGGGGCAGGGCAATGAGCAGTTCTTC
CDR3aa: CASSVGGWGGQGNEQFF

abundance: few
j_gene: TRBJ1-1
d_gene: TRBD1
v_gene: TRBV5-1
CDR3nt: TGCGCCAGCAGCCGGGGGGGACAGGGGACTGAAGCTTTCTTT
CDR3aa: CASSRGGQGTEAFF

abundance: .
j_gene: TRBJ1-5
d_gene: .
v_gene: TRBV5-1
CDR3nt: TGCGCCAGCAGTTTGGGCCCCCGGGATACCAATCAGCCCCAGCATTTT
CDR3aa: CASSLGPRDTNQPQHF

abundance: .
j_gene: TRBJ1-5
d_gene: TRBD1
v_gene: TRBV10-3
CDR3nt: TGTGCCATCAGTGACCTTGACAGGGGCACTAATCAGCCCCAGCATTTT
CDR3aa: CAISDLDRGTNQPQHF

abundance: .
j_gene: TRBJ2-5
d_gene: .
v_gene: TRBV12-3/TRBV12-4
CDR3nt: TGTGCCAGCAGTTTACTCGGGGCAGAGACCCAGTACTTC
CDR3aa: CASSLLGAETQYF

abundance: .
j_gene: TRBJ2-2
d_gene: .
v_gene: TRBV10-3
CDR3nt: TGTGCCATCAGTACAGGGTTCGGGGAGCTGTTTTTT
CDR3aa: CAISTGFGELFF

abundance: .
j_gene: TRBJ2-1
d_gene: TRBD2
v_gene: TRBV4-2
CDR3nt: TGTGCCAGCAGCCAGGCCTTCTTTAGCGGGGGTTACAATGAGCAGTTCTTC
CDR3aa: CASSQAFFSGGYNEQFF

abundance: .
j_gene: TRBJ2-3
d_gene: .
v_gene: TRBV11-1
CDR3nt: TGTGCCAGCAGCCAATCCCCAACGGGGGGCCCTGGGGGGGGCACAGATACGCAGTATTTT
CDR3aa: CASSQSPTGGPGGGTDTQYF

abundance: .
j_gene: TRBJ2-3
d_gene: .
v_gene: TRBV4-3
CDR3nt: TGCGCCAGCAGCCAAAGGGGACGTAGCACAGATACGCAGTATTTT
CDR3aa: CASSQRGRSTDTQYF

abundance: .
j_gene: TRBJ1-2
d_gene: .
v_gene: TRBV3-1
CDR3nt: TGTGCCAGCAGCCAAGATTTTTCGGCGGGGAGTGCCGATGGCTACACCTTC
CDR3aa: CASSQDFSAGSADGYTF

abundance: .
j_gene: TRBJ1-6
d_gene: TRBD1
v_gene: TRBV5-6
CDR3nt: TGTGCCAGCACCCAGAGGGGGACAGGGTCATCTAGTTCACCCCTCCACTTT
CDR3aa: CASTQRGTGSSSSPLHF

abundance: .
j_gene: TRBJ1-2
d_gene: .
v_gene: TRBV20-1
CDR3nt: TGCAGTGCTAGAGGGCGGAATGGCTACACCTTC
CDR3aa: CSARGRNGYTF

abundance: .
j_gene: TRBJ1-1
d_gene: TRBD1
v_gene: TRBV12-3/TRBV12-4
CDR3nt: TGTGCCAGCAGTCGGGGACAGGGGGCTTCGGCTTTCTTT
CDR3aa: CASSRGQGASAFF

abundance: few
j_gene: TRBJ2-1
d_gene: .
v_gene: TRBV14
CDR3nt: TGTGCCAGCAGCCAATCACGGGGCACGTACAATGAGCAGTTCTTC
CDR3aa: CASSQSRGTYNEQFF

abundance: .
j_gene: TRBJ2-2
d_gene: TRBD1
v_gene: TRBV5-5
CDR3nt: TGTGCCAGCACCCGGCCGGGACAGGGAGTCGGGGAGCTGTTTTTT
CDR3aa: CASTRPGQGVGELFF

abundance: few
j_gene: TRBJ2-7
d_gene: .
v_gene: TRBV7-2
CDR3nt: TGTGCCAGCAGCTTAGCGGGGGCTGTCGGCCTTCGTTCTTACGAGCAGTACTTC
CDR3aa: CASSLAGAVGLRSYEQYF

abundance: many
j_gene: TRBJ2-3
d_gene: .
v_gene: TRBV24-1
CDR3nt: TGTGCCACCAGCGCCGGGAAAGTCACAGATACGCAGTATTTT
CDR3aa: CATSAGKVTDTQYF

abundance: .
j_gene: TRBJ1-2
d_gene: TRBD1
v_gene: TRBV15
CDR3nt: TGTGCCACCAGCAGAGAGGACAGGCCCGGTGGCTACACCTTC
CDR3aa: CATSREDRPGGYTF

abundance: few
j_gene: TRBJ2-1
d_gene: TRBD2
v_gene: TRBV6-2/TRBV6-3
CDR3nt: TGTGCCAGCAGTTTCCGGACTAGCGCCGGTCCCCTACCAAATGAGCAGTTCTTC
CDR3aa: CASSFRTSAGPLPNEQFF

abundance: few
j_gene: TRBJ1-6
d_gene: .
v_gene: TRBV12-3/TRBV12-4
CDR3nt: TGTGCCAGCAGGGAAACAGGGATCCCCCTCCACTTT
CDR3aa: CASRETGIPLHF

abundance: many
j_gene: TRBJ1-1
d_gene: TRBD1
v_gene: TRBV12-3/TRBV12-4
CDR3nt: TGTGCCAGCAGTTTGCGACAGGGACTCACTGAAGCTTTCTTT
CDR3aa: CASSLRQGLTEAFF

abundance: few
j_gene: TRBJ2-7
d_gene: .
v_gene: TRBV7-6
CDR3nt: TGTGCCAGCAGCTCTTTTACCGAGCAGTACTTC
CDR3aa: CASSSFTEQYF

abundance: .
j_gene: TRBJ1-6
d_gene: .
v_gene: TRBV10-3
CDR3nt: TGTGCCATCAGGCTGGCGGGGGAGTCTAATTCACCCCTCCACTTT
CDR3aa: CAIRLAGESNSPLHF

abundance: .
j_gene: TRBJ1-5
d_gene: .
v_gene: TRBV7-2
CDR3nt: TGTGCCAGCAGCTCGCCCGGGACGGGACATCAGCCCCAGCATTTT
CDR3aa: CASSSPGTGHQPQHF

abundance: .
j_gene: TRBJ2-5
d_gene: TRBD1
v_gene: TRBV5-1
CDR3nt: TGCGCCAGCAGCTTGATGGGGACAGGAGAGACCCAGTACTTC
CDR3aa: CASSLMGTGETQYF

abundance: few
j_gene: TRBJ2-5
d_gene: TRBD2
v_gene: TRBV5-1
CDR3nt: TGCGCCAGCAGCTTCAGCGGGGTTTGGAAAGAGACCCAGTACTTC
CDR3aa: CASSFSGVWKETQYF

abundance: .
j_gene: TRBJ2-4
d_gene: TRBD1
v_gene: TRBV27
CDR3nt: TGTGCCAGCAGTTTAAGGAAGGGGGCCGACAAAAACATTCAGTACTTC
CDR3aa: CASSLRKGADKNIQYF

abundance: few
j_gene: TRBJ1-3
d_gene: .
v_gene: TRBV12-3/TRBV12-4
CDR3nt: TGTGCCCCCAATACCGGACAAGATGGAAACACCATATATTTT
CDR3aa: CAPNTGQDGNTIYF

abundance: .
j_gene: TRBJ2-1
d_gene: .
v_gene: TRBV5-1
CDR3nt: TGCGCCAGCAGCTTGTATATTCGAGGGTTCGCCTCAGGGAATGAGCAGTTCTTC
CDR3aa: CASSLYIRGFASGNEQFF